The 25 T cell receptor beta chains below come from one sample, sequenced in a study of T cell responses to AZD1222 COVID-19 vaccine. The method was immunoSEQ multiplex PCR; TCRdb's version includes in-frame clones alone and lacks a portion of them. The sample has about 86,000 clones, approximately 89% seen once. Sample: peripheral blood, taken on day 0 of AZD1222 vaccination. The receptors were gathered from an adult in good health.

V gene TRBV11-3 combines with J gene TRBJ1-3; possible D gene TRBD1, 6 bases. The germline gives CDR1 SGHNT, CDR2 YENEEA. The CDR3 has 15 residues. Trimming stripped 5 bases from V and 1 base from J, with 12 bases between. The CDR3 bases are TGTGCCAGCAGCGCCAGAGGGGGGTCTGGAAACACCATATATTTT. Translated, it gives CASSARGGSGNTIYF. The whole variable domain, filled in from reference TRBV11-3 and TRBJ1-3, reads EAGVVQSPRYKIIEKKQPVAFWCNPISGHNTLYWYLQNLGQGPELLIRYENEEAVDDSQLPKDRFSAERLKGVDSTLKIQPAELGDSAVYLCASSARGGSGNTIYFGEGSWLTVV.

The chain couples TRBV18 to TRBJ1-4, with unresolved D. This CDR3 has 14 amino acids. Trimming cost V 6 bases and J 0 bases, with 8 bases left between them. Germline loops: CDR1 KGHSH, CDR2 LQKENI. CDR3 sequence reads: CASSAGATNEKLFF. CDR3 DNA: TGTGCCAGCTCGGCCGGGGCAACTAATGAAAAACTGTTTTTT.

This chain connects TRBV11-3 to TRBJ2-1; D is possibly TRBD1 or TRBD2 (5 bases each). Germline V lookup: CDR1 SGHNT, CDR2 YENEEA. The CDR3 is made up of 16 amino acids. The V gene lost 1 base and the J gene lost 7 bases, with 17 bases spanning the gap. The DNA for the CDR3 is TGTGCCAGCAGCTTAGGGGATAGCAGCTGGGGGAATGAGCAGTTCTTC. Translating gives CASSLGDSSWGNEQFF.

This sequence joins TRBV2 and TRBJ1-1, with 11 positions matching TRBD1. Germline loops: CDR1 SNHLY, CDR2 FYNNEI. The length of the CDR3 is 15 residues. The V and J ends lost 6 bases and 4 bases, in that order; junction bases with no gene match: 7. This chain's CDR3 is CASREDRGLATEAFF. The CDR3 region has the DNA TGTGCCAGCAGGGAGGACAGGGGGCTGGCCACTGAAGCTTTCTTT.

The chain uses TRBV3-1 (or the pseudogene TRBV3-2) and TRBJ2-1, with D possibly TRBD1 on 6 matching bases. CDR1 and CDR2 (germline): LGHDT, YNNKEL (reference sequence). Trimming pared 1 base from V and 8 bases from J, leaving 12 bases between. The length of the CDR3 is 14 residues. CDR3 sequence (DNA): TGTGCCAGCAGCCAAGGCCAGGGGTGGGATGAGCAGTTCTTC. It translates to CASSQGQGWDEQFF.

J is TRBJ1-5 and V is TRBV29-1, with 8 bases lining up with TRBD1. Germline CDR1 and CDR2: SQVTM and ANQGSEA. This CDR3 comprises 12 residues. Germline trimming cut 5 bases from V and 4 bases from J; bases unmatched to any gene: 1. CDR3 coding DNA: TGCAGCGTTCAGGGGGCGAATCAGCCCCAGCATTTT. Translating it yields CSVQGANQPQHF.

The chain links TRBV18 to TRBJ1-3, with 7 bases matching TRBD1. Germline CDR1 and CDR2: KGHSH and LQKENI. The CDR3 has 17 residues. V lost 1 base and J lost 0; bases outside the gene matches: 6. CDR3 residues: CASSPQGQTNSGNTIYF. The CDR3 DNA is TGTGCCAGCTCACCACAGGGACAGACCAACTCTGGAAACACCATATATTTT.

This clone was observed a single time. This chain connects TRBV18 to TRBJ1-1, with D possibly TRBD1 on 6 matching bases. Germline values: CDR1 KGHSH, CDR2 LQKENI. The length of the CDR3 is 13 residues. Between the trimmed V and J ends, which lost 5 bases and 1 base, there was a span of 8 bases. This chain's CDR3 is CASSRTENTEAFF. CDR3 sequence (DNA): TGTGCCAGCTCAAGGACAGAGAACACTGAAGCTTTCTTT.

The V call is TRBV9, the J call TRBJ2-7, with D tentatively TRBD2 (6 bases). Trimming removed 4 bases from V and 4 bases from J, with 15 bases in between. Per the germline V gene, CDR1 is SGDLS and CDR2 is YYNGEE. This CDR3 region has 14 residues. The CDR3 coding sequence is TGTGCCAGCAGCCTGCGGCAGGGAGGATACGAGCAGTACTTC. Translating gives CASSLRQGGYEQYF.

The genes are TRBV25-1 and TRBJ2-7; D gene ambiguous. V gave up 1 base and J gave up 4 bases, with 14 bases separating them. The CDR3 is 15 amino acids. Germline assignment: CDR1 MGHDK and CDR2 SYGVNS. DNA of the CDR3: TGTGCCAGCAGTGAATCTCAAGGTCTCGGTTACGAGCAGTACTTC. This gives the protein CASSESQGLGYEQYF.

The CDR3 loop reads CASRQLYGYTF. Here the CDR3 DNA reads TGTGCCAGTAGACAGCTCTATGGCTACACCTTC. The chain couples TRBV19 to TRBJ1-2; D is undetermined. The CDR3 is 11 residues long. CDR1 is LNHDA, CDR2 SQIVND, per germline (reference sequence). V lost 6 bases to trimming and J lost 4 bases, with 6 bases between them.

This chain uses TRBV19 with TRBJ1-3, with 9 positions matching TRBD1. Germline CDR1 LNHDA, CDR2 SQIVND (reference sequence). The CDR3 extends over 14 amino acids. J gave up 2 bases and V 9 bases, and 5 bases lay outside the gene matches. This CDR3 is CASWGQGAGNTIYF. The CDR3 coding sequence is TGTGCCAGCTGGGGACAGGGCGCTGGAAACACCATATATTTT.

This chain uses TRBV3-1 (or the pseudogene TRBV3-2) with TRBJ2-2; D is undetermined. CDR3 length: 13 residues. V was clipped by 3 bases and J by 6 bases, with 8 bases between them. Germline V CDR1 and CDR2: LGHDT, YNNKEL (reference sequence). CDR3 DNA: TGTGCCAGCAGCCAGTCCGCCGCCGGGGAGCTGTTTTTT. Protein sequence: CASSQSAAGELFF.

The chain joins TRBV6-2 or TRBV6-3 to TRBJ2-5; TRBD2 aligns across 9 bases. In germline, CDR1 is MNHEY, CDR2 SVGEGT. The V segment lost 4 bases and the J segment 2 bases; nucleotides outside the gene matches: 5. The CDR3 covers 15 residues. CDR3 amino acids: CASSSYGLAQETQYF. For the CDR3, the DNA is TGTGCCAGCAGTTCTTACGGACTAGCGCAAGAGACCCAGTACTTC.

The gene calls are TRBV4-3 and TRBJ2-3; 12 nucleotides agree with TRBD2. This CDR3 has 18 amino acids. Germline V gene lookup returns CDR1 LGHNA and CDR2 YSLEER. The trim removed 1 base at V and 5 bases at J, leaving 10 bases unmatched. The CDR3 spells CASSQAKTSGGPKDTQYF. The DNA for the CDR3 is TGCGCCAGCAGCCAAGCCAAGACTAGCGGGGGCCCAAAAGATACGCAGTATTTT.

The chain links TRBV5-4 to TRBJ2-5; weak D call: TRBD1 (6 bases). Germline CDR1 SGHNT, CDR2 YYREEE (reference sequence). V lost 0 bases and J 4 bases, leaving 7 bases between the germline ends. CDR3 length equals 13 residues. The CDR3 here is CASSLGGGETQYF. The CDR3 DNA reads TGTGCCAGCAGCTTGGGAGGGGGAGAGACCCAGTACTTC. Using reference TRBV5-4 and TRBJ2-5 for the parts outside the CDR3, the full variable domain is ETGVTQSPTHLIKTRGQQVTLRCSSQSGHNTVSWYQQALGQGPQFIFQYYREEENGRGNFPPRFSGLQFPNYSSELNVNALELDDSALYLCASSLGGGETQYFGPGTRLLVL.

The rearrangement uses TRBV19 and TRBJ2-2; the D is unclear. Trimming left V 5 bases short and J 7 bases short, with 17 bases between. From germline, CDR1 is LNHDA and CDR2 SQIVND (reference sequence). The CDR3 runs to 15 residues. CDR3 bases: TGTGCCAGTAGTCCTAGGACCCGTCCGGGCGGGGAGCTGTTTTTT. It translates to CASSPRTRPGGELFF.

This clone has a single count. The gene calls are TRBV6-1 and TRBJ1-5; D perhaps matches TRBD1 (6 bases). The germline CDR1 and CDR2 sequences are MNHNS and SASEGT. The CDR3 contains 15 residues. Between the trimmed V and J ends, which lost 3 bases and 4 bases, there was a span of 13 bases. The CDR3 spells CASSESGGPNQPQHF. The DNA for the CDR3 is TGTGCCAGCAGTGAGTCGGGGGGCCCTAATCAGCCCCAGCATTTT.

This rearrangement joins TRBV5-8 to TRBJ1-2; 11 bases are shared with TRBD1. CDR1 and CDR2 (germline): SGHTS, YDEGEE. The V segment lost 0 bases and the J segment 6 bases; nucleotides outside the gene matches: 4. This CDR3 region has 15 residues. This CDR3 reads CASSLGDRGNDGYTF. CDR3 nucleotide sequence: TGTGCCAGCAGCTTGGGGGACAGGGGGAACGATGGCTACACCTTC.

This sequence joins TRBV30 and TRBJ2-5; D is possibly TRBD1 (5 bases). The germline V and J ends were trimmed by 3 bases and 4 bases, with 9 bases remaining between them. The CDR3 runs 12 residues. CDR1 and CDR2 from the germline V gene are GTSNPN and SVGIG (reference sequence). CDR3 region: CAWRVGRETQYF. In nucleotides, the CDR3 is TGTGCCTGGAGGGTGGGGCGAGAGACCCAGTACTTC.

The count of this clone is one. The CDR3 DNA sequence: TGTGCCAGAAGCCCCTTATGGCAGCGCTACAATGAGCAGTTCTTC. Its translation is CARSPLWQRYNEQFF. This chain connects TRBV5-3 to TRBJ2-1; D ambiguous. TRBV5-3 is noted as an ORF with a role that remains uncertain. The CDR3 runs to 15 residues. V was cut by 4 bases and J by 3 bases, with 14 bases left in between.

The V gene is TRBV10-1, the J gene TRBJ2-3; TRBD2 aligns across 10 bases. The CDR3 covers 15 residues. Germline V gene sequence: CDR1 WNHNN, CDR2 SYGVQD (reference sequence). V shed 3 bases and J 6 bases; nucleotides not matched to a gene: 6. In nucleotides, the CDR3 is TGCGCCAGCAGTGAAGGAACTAGCGGGGCTGATACGCAGTATTTT. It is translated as CASSEGTSGADTQYF.

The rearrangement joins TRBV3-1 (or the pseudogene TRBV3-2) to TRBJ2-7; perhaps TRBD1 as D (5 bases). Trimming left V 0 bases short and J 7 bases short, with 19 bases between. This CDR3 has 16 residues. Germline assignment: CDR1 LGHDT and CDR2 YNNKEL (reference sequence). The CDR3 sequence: CASSQDLPTLPGEQYF. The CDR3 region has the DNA TGTGCCAGCAGCCAAGATTTGCCTACACTCCCAGGGGAGCAGTACTTC.

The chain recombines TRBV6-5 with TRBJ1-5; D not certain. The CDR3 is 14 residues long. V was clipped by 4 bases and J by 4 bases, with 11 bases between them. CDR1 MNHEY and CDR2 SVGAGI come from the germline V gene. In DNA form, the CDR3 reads TGTGCCAGCAGTTCCGGACGGATGAATCAGCCCCAGCATTTT. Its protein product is CASSSGRMNQPQHF.

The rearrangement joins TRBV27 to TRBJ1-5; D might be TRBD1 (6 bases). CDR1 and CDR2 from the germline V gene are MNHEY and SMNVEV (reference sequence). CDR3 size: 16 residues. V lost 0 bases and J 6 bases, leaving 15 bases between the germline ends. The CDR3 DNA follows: TGTGCCAGCAGTTTATCAGCAGGGGCGATTGGTCAGCCCCAGCATTTT. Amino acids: CASSLSAGAIGQPQHF.